The 14 T cell receptor beta chains in this list originate from one sample, sequenced in a study of T cells in Graves' hyperthyroidism and ophthalmopathy. It was RNA transcripts that yielded the amplified TCR beta CDR3 regions. Researchers ran a first-round RT-PCR on the TCR CDR3 using the HTBI primer set. TCRdb reprocessed the multiplex PCR reads via MiXCR and lists one record per CDR3 protein. The sample has roughly 570,000 distinct CDR3 sequences; 15% to 18% are singletons. Sequenced material: blood. The receptors were gathered from a woman aged 25 to 39 with Graves' hyperthyroidism.

This clonotype was seen at least ten times. This chain connects TRBV11-2 to TRBJ2-5; D gene ambiguous. The CDR3 consists of 16 residues. Germline-derived CDR1 and CDR2 are SGHAT and FQNNGV. The V end was cut by 6 bases, the J end by 2 bases, with 19 bases between. The CDR3 sequence: CASRHIRSGLQETQYF. The CDR3 region has the DNA TGTGCCAGCAGACATATCCGGTCGGGCTTACAAGAGACCCAGTACTTC.

This clonotype was seen a single time. The chain is built from TRBV19 and TRBJ2-3, with TRBD2 as a possible D gene (7 bases). Germline assignment: CDR1 LNHDA and CDR2 SQIVND (reference sequence). The CDR3 sequence is 12 residues long. V lost 8 bases and J lost 9, with 15 bases in between. In nucleotides, the CDR3 is TGTGCCAGTGACGGGGGGCCCGGGACGCAGTATTTT. This codes for CASDGGPGTQYF.

V is TRBV4-1 and J is TRBJ1-2; D perhaps matches TRBD1 (5 bases). The germline V gene encodes CDR1 MGHRA and CDR2 YSYEKL. CDR3 length equals 16 residues. V dropped 0 bases and J dropped 4 bases, with 15 bases sitting between them. CDR3 sequence reads: CASSQERGVIGYGYTF. CDR3 sequence (DNA): TGCGCCAGCAGCCAAGAACGGGGGGTTATCGGCTATGGCTACACCTTC.

This clonotype was picked up a small number of times. V and J are TRBV19 and TRBJ2-7, with D unresolved. Germline V lookup: CDR1 LNHDA, CDR2 SQIVND (reference sequence). V was trimmed by 3 bases and J by 1 base, leaving 7 bases between them. The CDR3 extends over 13 amino acids. CDR3 protein: CASSIGSSYEQYF. CDR3 sequence (DNA): TGTGCCAGTAGTATCGGCAGTTCCTACGAGCAGTACTTC.

Concerning this clonotype itself: Germline and junction disagree at one end, which may indicate a read error. CDR3 sequence (DNA): TGTGCCAGCAGATTAGTTGCTAGCGGGAACCCCAATGAGCAGTTCTTC. This gives the protein CASRLVASGNPNEQFF. This chain connects TRBV7-2 to TRBJ2-1; 9 bases are a match to TRBD2. The CDR3 covers 16 residues. The germline gives CDR1 SGHTA, CDR2 FQGNSA.

At least ten counts were recorded for this clonotype. The chain links TRBV20-1 to TRBJ2-5; D gene ambiguous. This CDR3 has 12 residues. Germline CDR1 and CDR2: DFQATT and SNEGSKA (reference sequence). V lost 5 bases to trimming and J lost 1 base, with 8 bases between them. The CDR3 loop reads CSASNAQETQYF. The CDR3 nucleotides are TGCAGTGCTTCGAACGCCCAAGAGACCCAGTACTTC.

In this sample, this clonotype turned up many times. CDR3 DNA: TGTGCCACCAGTGATTTCACCCTCCATGCGGGCCCTAGCACAGATACGCAGTATTTT. It yields the protein CATSDFTLHAGPSTDTQYF. This rearrangement joins TRBV24-1 to TRBJ2-3; D perhaps matches TRBD2 (5 bases). CDR3 length equals 19 residues. Trimming took off 1 base at V and 0 bases at J, with 19 bases between the two ends. CDR1 KGHDR and CDR2 SFDVKD come from the germline V gene.

The chain is built from TRBV30 and TRBJ2-5, with 11 bases identical to TRBD2. Germline V lookup: CDR1 GTSNPN, CDR2 SVGIG (reference sequence). There are 15 residues in the CDR3. The ends lost 0 bases at V and 4 bases at J; junction bases unmatched: 4. The CDR3 is CAWSVTSGSRETQYF. CDR3 nucleotide sequence: TGTGCCTGGAGTGTAACTAGCGGGAGCCGAGAGACCCAGTACTTC.

This rearrangement joins TRBV28 to TRBJ2-7; D is possibly TRBD1 (6 bases). V lost 4 bases and J 4 bases, leaving 20 bases between the germline ends. The CDR3 contains 16 residues. Germline V gene sequence: CDR1 MDHEN, CDR2 SYDVKM. The CDR3 sequence is CASSYPVLGTLYEQYF. CDR3 nucleotides: TGTGCCAGCAGTTACCCCGTTCTCGGGACACTATACGAGCAGTACTTC.

The chain carries TRBV30 and TRBJ1-3; a weak D match, TRBD1 (5 bases). Germline loops: CDR1 GTSNPN, CDR2 SVGIG (reference sequence). The CDR3 consists of 15 residues. Trimming took 0 bases from V and 2 from J, leaving 11 bases between them. The CDR3 coding sequence is TGTGCCTGGAGTGTCACGGGGCGTACTGGAAACACCATATATTTT. It is translated as CAWSVTGRTGNTIYF.

This clonotype was observed many times. This chain joins TRBV6-1 and TRBJ2-2, with 11 bases that match TRBD2. The length of the CDR3 is 17 residues. The germline gives CDR1 MNHNS, CDR2 SASEGT. The trim removed 6 bases at V and 5 bases at J, leaving 11 bases unmatched. CDR3 nucleotide sequence: TGTGCCAGCAGGCCATCGGGGACTAGCGGAATTACCGGGGAGCTGTTTTTT. Translation: CASRPSGTSGITGELFF.

The chain carries TRBV18 and TRBJ2-5; D ambiguous. There are 13 residues in the CDR3. Trimming removed 2 bases at V and 1 base at J, with 5 bases between. Germline V CDR1 and CDR2: KGHSH, LQKENI. CDR3 DNA: TGTGCCAGCTCACCAGGGTTCCAAGAGACCCAGTACTTC. Protein product: CASSPGFQETQYF.

Ten or more counts support this clonotype. This chain links TRBV11-2 with TRBJ1-2; D not certain. The CDR3 covers 15 residues. Trimming stripped 1 base from V and 5 bases from J, with 14 bases between. Germline V gene lookup returns CDR1 SGHAT and CDR2 FQNNGV. Here the CDR3 reads CASSLAEGSTYGYTF. DNA for the CDR3: TGTGCCAGCAGCTTAGCCGAGGGCAGTACGTATGGCTACACCTTC.

In the case of this clonotype: The conserved final phenylalanine or tryptophan is absent from the CDR3, which likely points to a read error. This chain links TRBV29-1 with TRBJ1-1; D remains unclear. The CDR3 has 14 amino acids. The ends were cut back, 3 bases at V and 4 bases at J, with 15 bases in the middle. Per the germline V gene, CDR1 is SQVTM and CDR2 is ANQGSEA. CDR3 DNA sequence: TGCAGCGTTGAGCTACTGAGGTCGGGCACTGAAGCTTTCCTT. It translates to CSVELLRSGTEAFL.